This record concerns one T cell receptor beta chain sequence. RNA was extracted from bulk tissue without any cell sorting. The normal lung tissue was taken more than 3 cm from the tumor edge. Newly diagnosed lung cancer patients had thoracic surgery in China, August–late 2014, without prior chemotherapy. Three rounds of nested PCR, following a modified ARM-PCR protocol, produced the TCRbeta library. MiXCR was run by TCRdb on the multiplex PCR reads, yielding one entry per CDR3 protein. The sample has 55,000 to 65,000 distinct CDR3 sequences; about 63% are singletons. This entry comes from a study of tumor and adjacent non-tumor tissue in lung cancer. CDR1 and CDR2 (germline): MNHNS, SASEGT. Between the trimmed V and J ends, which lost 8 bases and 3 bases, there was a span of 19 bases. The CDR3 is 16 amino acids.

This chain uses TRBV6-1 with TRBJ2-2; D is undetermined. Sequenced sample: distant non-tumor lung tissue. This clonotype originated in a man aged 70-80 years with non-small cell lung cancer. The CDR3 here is CASCVSQSSDTGELFF. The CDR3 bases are TGTGCCAGCTGTGTTTCACAGAGTTCGGACACCGGGGAGCTGTTTTTT.